This is a list of T cell receptor beta chains from one sample in a study of cytomegalovirus exposure and HLA in healthy donors. Using immunoSEQ multiplex PCR, the repertoire was profiled, and TCRdb retains in-frame clones only, with some absent. The table records a few hundred thousand clones, 65% to 75% of them present only once. The sample was PBMCs. These TCRs come from a woman in her thirties in good health and CMV-seronegative. The CDR3 runs from the conserved cysteine through the conserved F or W. The order of the fields is clone size, V gene, J gene, D gene, CDR3 DNA, CDR3 protein. A D gene is named only where the DNA matches it firmly. Where a row states a size, it is once, few, many or the class of an expanded clone; other rows omit it.

.	TRBV13	TRBJ1-2	.	TGTGCCAGCAGCTTAGGGACAGTCTATGGCTACACCTTC	CASSLGTVYGYTF
.	TRBV14	TRBJ2-3	TRBD1	TGTGCCAGCAGTCTCAGGGGGCTTAGGACAGATACGCAGTATTTT	CASSLRGLRTDTQYF
few	TRBV11-3	TRBJ2-3	.	TGTGCCAGCAGCTCGTCTAGCACAGATACGCAGTATTTT	CASSSSSTDTQYF
once	TRBV5-6	TRBJ2-3	TRBD2	TGTGCCAGCAGCATGTTGGAGGGACTAGCGACGCAGTATTTT	CASSMLEGLATQYF
few	TRBV2	TRBJ1-1	TRBD1	TGTGCCAGCAGTGAAGGACAGGGGGCTGGGGAGACTGAAGCTTTCTTT	CASSEGQGAGETEAFF
once	TRBV6-1	TRBJ1-5	TRBD1	TGTGCCAGCAGCTCCGACAGGGGGCTTGATCAGCCCCAGCATTTT	CASSSDRGLDQPQHF
.	TRBV11-2	TRBJ2-2	TRBD1	TGTGCCAGCAGCTTAGGCCGGGACAGGGGAACCGGGGAGCTGTTTTTT	CASSLGRDRGTGELFF
few	TRBV5-6	TRBJ1-2	.	TGTGCCAGCAGCTTTTTGACAGGCTACACTCCCTCCTATGGCTACACCTTC	CASSFLTGYTPSYGYTF
.	TRBV5-1	TRBJ2-7	TRBD1	TGCGCCAGCAGCTTGGTAGCCGGACAGGGGACCTACGAGCAGTACTTC	CASSLVAGQGTYEQYF
.	TRBV7-2	TRBJ1-6	.	TGTGCCAGCAGCTTAGTCCCAGGAGGGAGGGGTTCGCCCCTCCACTTT	CASSLVPGGRGSPLHF
.	TRBV7-3	TRBJ2-1	TRBD2	TGTGCCAGCAGCTTAAATTTAGGGACTAGCAATGAGCAGTTCTTC	CASSLNLGTSNEQFF
.	TRBV6-5	TRBJ2-3	.	TGTGCCACCGAACGGGTGCCCCCAGATACGCAGTATTTT	CATERVPPDTQYF
.	TRBV5-1	TRBJ1-1	.	TGCGCCAGTGGGATCGGGGGGACGGGGAACACTGAAGCTTTCTTT	CASGIGGTGNTEAFF
.	TRBV5-1	TRBJ2-5	TRBD2	TGCGCCAGCAGCTTACGACTAGCGGGGTACCAAGAGACCCAGTACTTC	CASSLRLAGYQETQYF
.	TRBV5-5	TRBJ1-1	TRBD1	TGTGCCAGCAGCTTGGAGGGGGACAGGGCCGCTTTCTTT	CASSLEGDRAAFF
.	TRBV10-3	TRBJ1-3	.	TGTGCCATCAGTATTGACAGGCTCGAGGAGAACACCATATATTTT	CAISIDRLEENTIYF
few	TRBV6-5	TRBJ1-2	.	TGTGCCAGCGACAAGGGGCTTTGGTATGGCTACACCTTC	CASDKGLWYGYTF
.	TRBV19	TRBJ1-1	.	TGTGCCAGTAGCACAATTCCCCAGGGGAACACTGAAGCTTTCTTT	CASSTIPQGNTEAFF
.	TRBV5-5	TRBJ1-5	.	TGTGCCAGCAGCTTGGGAAGGACAGATAGCAATCAGCCCCAGCATTTT	CASSLGRTDSNQPQHF
.	TRBV5-1	TRBJ2-7	TRBD1	TGCGCCAGCACCCTACAGGGGACGGGCACCTACGAGCAGTACTTC	CASTLQGTGTYEQYF
once	TRBV6-5	TRBJ2-3	.	TGTGCCAGCAGTGGAGATACAGGGACAGATACGCAGTATTTT	CASSGDTGTDTQYF
few	TRBV9	TRBJ2-5	.	TGTGCCAGCAGTCAGAGGGGGGAGGGGGTCGGAGAGACCCAGTACTTC	CASSQRGEGVGETQYF
.	TRBV25-1	TRBJ1-2	TRBD1	TGTGCCAGCAGTGACCCGGGACAGGGGATTTATGGCTACACCTTC	CASSDPGQGIYGYTF
.	TRBV18	TRBJ2-1	TRBD2	TGTGCCAGCTCACCAGGGACTAGCGGGAGGTACAATGAGCAGTTCTTC	CASSPGTSGRYNEQFF
.	TRBV7-8	TRBJ2-5	TRBD1	TGTGCCAGCAGCAAGGGACAGGGAGGGGAGCAGTACTTC	CASSKGQGGEQYF
.	TRBV19	TRBJ1-5	TRBD1	TGTGCCAGTACCCCTATTCCCGGGACAGTTGACAATCAGCCCCAGCATTTT	CASTPIPGTVDNQPQHF
.	TRBV19	TRBJ2-7	TRBD2	TGTGCCAGTTCAAAAACTAGCGGGCTCTCCTACGAGCAGTACTTC	CASSKTSGLSYEQYF
.	TRBV5-6	TRBJ2-7	.	TGTGCCAGCAGGGCAGGGGAGTGGGGGGAGCAGTACTTC	CASRAGEWGEQYF
.	TRBV6-1	TRBJ1-6	.	TGTGCCAGCACCAACTTACGGGAGTCACCCCTCCACTTT	CASTNLRESPLHF
.	TRBV11-3	TRBJ2-7	.	TGTGCCAGCAGCTTTCCGGGGAGTCCCTACGAGCAGTACTTC	CASSFPGSPYEQYF
.	TRBV5-6	TRBJ1-2	.	TGTGCCACCCGACAGAGATCTAACTATGGCTACACCTTC	CATRQRSNYGYTF
.	TRBV7-9	TRBJ1-2	.	TGTTCCAGCAGCTTAGTAACAGGGCTGGATGGCTACCCCTTC	CSSSLVTGLDGYPF
.	TRBV10-3	TRBJ1-2	.	TGTGCCATCAGCGGAACAGGGAGAGACGGCTACACCTTC	CAISGTGRDGYTF
.	TRBV30	TRBJ1-2	.	TGTGCCTGGAGTGAGAGTGGTTATGGCTACACCTTC	CAWSESGYGYTF
.	TRBV14	TRBJ2-6	.	TGTGCCAGCAGCCAAGCTCTAGGGGCCAACGTCCTGATTTTC	CASSQALGANVLIF
.	TRBV2	TRBJ2-1	TRBD2	TGTGCCAGCAGCGAGACTAGCGGGGGTTACAATGAGCAGTTCTTC	CASSETSGGYNEQFF